The 10 T cell receptor beta chains below all came from one sample that was sequenced in a study of cytomegalovirus exposure and HLA in healthy donors. The primer mix had 60 Vbeta and 13 Jbeta primers. The method was immunoSEQ multiplex PCR; TCRdb's version includes in-frame clones alone and lacks a portion of them. The table includes over 150,000 clones, approximately 80% detected once. Sequencing was performed on PBMCs. These receptors came from a man between 25 and 39 years old in good health and CMV-seropositive.

The CDR3 DNA follows: TGTGCCAGCAGTTTAGCGGTGACCGGGGAGCTGTTTTTT. Encoded protein: CASSLAVTGELFF. The genes are TRBV28 and TRBJ2-2, with no clear D. This CDR3 spans 13 amino acids. Germline V gene lookup returns CDR1 MDHEN and CDR2 SYDVKM. V was pared by 2 bases and J by 5 bases, with 6 bases between.

In its sample, this clone was seen a few times. The J gene is TRBJ2-3, the V gene TRBV5-6, with D unresolved. Trimming shortened V by 1 base and J by 8 bases, and 11 bases separated the two germline ends. CDR3 length equals 13 residues. From germline, CDR1 is SGHDT and CDR2 YYEEEE. The CDR3 here is CASSLIASGTQYF. The CDR3 DNA follows: TGTGCCAGCAGCTTGATCGCTAGTGGTACGCAGTATTTT.

The rearrangement links TRBV27 to TRBJ2-7; D perhaps matches TRBD1 (6 bases). Trimming took 3 bases from V and 1 from J, leaving 19 bases between them. CDR1 is MNHEY, CDR2 SMNVEV, per germline (reference sequence). This CDR3 region has 17 residues. The CDR3 spells CASSFLEGAGTSYEQYF. The CDR3 DNA sequence: TGTGCCAGCAGTTTCCTCGAAGGGGCAGGGACATCCTACGAGCAGTACTTC.

The chain uses TRBV9 and TRBJ1-5, with 10 positions matching TRBD1. The CDR3 covers 15 residues. Germline lookup yields CDR1 SGDLS and CDR2 YYNGEE. J lost 2 bases, V lost 4 bases, and 3 bases had no gene match. As DNA, the CDR3 is TGTGCCAGCAGCCTAGGGACAGGGGGCAATCAGCCCCAGCATTTT. Its translation: CASSLGTGGNQPQHF.

The gene calls are TRBV11-3 and TRBJ1-2, with 9 bases that match TRBD1. Per the germline V gene, CDR1 is SGHNT and CDR2 is YENEEA. The J segment lost 6 bases and the V segment lost 4 bases, leaving 3 bases of the junction unmatched. CDR3 length: 13 amino acids. The DNA for the CDR3 is TGTGCCAGCAGCTCAACAGGGGGCCATGGCTACACCTTC. It is translated as CASSSTGGHGYTF. Using reference TRBV11-3 and TRBJ1-2 for the parts outside the CDR3, the full variable domain is EAGVVQSPRYKIIEKKQPVAFWCNPISGHNTLYWYLQNLGQGPELLIRYENEEAVDDSQLPKDRFSAERLKGVDSTLKIQPAELGDSAVYLCASSSTGGHGYTFGSGTRLTVV.

CDR3 amino acids: CSVEGPGQGAYEQYF. CDR3 DNA: TGCAGCGTTGAAGGTCCGGGACAGGGGGCGTACGAGCAGTACTTC. The chain is built from TRBV29-1 and TRBJ2-7; 12 nucleotides match TRBD1. The V segment lost 1 base and the J segment 4 bases; nucleotides outside the gene matches: 5. The germline gives CDR1 SQVTM, CDR2 ANQGSEA. The CDR3 runs 15 residues.

This clone was recorded only once. This rearrangement joins TRBV10-3 to TRBJ2-7; 9 bases are shared with TRBD1. The CDR3 is made up of 13 amino acids. J was trimmed by 3 bases and V by 10 bases; bases with no gene match: 7. Germline V gives CDR1 ENHRY, CDR2 SYGVKD. DNA of the CDR3: TGTGCCACCCATCCGGGACAGGGCTACGAGCAGTACTTC. The encoded protein is CATHPGQGYEQYF.

The gene calls are TRBV10-1 and TRBJ2-5, with TRBD2 identical over 7 bases. The trim removed 3 bases at V and 4 bases at J, leaving 11 bases unmatched. There are 16 residues in the CDR3. The germline CDR1 and CDR2 sequences are WNHNN and SYGVQD (reference sequence). CDR3 in amino acids: CASSESAGAGGETQYF. The CDR3 coding sequence is TGCGCCAGCAGTGAATCTGCGGGAGCCGGGGGAGAGACCCAGTACTTC.

This chain joins TRBV29-1 and TRBJ2-1; 7 bases are a match to TRBD2. Germline V CDR1 and CDR2: SQVTM, ANQGSEA. This CDR3 is 15 amino acids long. V lost 3 bases and J lost 2; bases outside the gene matches: 7. This chain's CDR3 is CSVDWGRATYNEQFF. The DNA of the CDR3 is TGCAGCGTTGACTGGGGGAGGGCAACCTACAATGAGCAGTTCTTC.

The CDR3 sequence: CASSLDGGYWALHF. The DNA for the CDR3 is TGTGCCAGCAGCCTCGACGGGGGGTATTGGGCCCTCCACTTT. The J gene is TRBJ1-6, the V gene TRBV6-6, with D perhaps TRBD1 (5 bases). Germline CDR1 reads MNHNY; CDR2 reads SVGAGI (reference sequence). CDR3 size: 14 residues. Trimming removed 6 bases at V and 14 bases at J, with 20 bases between.